The 23 T cell receptor beta chains below were found in one sample sequenced in a study of identical twins. A single record per CDR3 protein comes from TCRdb applying MiXCR to the 5' RACE reads. The profile shows some 500,000 distinct CDR3 sequences, less than 25% of them singletons. This sample was shared with a second study, whose subject was T cells expressing NK-cell markers.

Material for sequencing was CD4+ T cells sorted from blood. The receptors shown here come from a woman aged 18-29 years in good health.

The chain uses TRBV14 and TRBJ1-1; D is perhaps TRBD1 (5 bases). The CDR3 is made up of 14 amino acids. Germline CDR1 SGHDN, CDR2 FVKESK. The V and J ends lost 5 bases and 3 bases respectively, with 13 bases between them. CDR3 DNA: TGTGCCAGCAGCTCGATAAGGGGCGACACTGAAGCTTTCTTT. Translated, it gives CASSSIRGDTEAFF.

The rearrangement uses TRBV11-2 and TRBJ1-1; 7 bases fit TRBD1. Germline V lookup: CDR1 SGHAT, CDR2 FQNNGV. The CDR3 covers 15 residues. The V and J ends lost 5 bases and 2 bases, in that order; junction bases with no gene match: 8. CDR3 sequence reads: CASSRWDSHNTEAFF. The CDR3 DNA reads TGTGCCAGCAGCCGATGGGACAGCCACAACACTGAAGCTTTCTTT.

The chain has TRBV5-6 and TRBJ2-7; 7 bases are a match to TRBD2. Germline assignment: CDR1 SGHDT and CDR2 YYEEEE. This CDR3 comprises 16 residues. Unmatched junction bases numbered 15, after V lost 4 bases and J lost 5 bases. The CDR3 DNA reads as TGTGCCAGCAGCCTGGAGTCGGGGGGTTGGTTGAACGAGCAGTACTTC. Encoded protein: CASSLESGGWLNEQYF.

The chain is built from TRBV20-1 and TRBJ1-6; no clear D. Trimming cost V 3 bases and J 14 bases, with 8 bases left between them. CDR1 and CDR2 from the germline V gene are DFQATT and SNEGSKA (reference sequence). The length of the CDR3 is 10 residues. Written as DNA, the CDR3 is TGCAGTGCTAGGAGTGATACCCTCCACTTT. Translation gives CSARSDTLHF.

In this sample, this clonotype turned up many times. The rearrangement uses TRBV7-8 and TRBJ1-2; 12 bases align to TRBD1. CDR3 size: 16 residues. V was clipped by 1 base and J by 7 bases; unmatched bases: 7. The germline V gene has CDR1 SGHVS and CDR2 FQNEAQ. This CDR3 is CASSLGDRGLSGGYTF. Written as DNA, the CDR3 is TGTGCCAGCAGCTTAGGGGACAGGGGGCTCTCGGGTGGCTACACCTTC.

This clonotype was counted only a few times. This chain connects TRBV5-1 to TRBJ1-1; D perhaps matches TRBD1 (6 bases). This CDR3 contains 14 residues. Germline V CDR1 and CDR2: SGHRS, YFSETQ. V was trimmed by 1 base and J by 3 bases, leaving 10 bases between them. In DNA, the CDR3 is TGCGCCAGCAGCTTGTGGGGGCAAGACACTGAAGCTTTCTTT. This codes for CASSLWGQDTEAFF.

This chain links TRBV27 with TRBJ2-3; a possible D gene is TRBD2 (5 bases). The V and J ends lost 7 bases and 7 bases respectively, with 21 bases between them. There are 15 residues in the CDR3. Germline CDR1 reads MNHEY; CDR2 reads SMNVEV (reference sequence). The CDR3 here is CASTPSGLASNTQYF. CDR3 bases: TGTGCCAGCACTCCATCCGGTCTTGCTAGCAATACGCAGTATTTT.

This clonotype was observed a handful of times. This chain uses TRBV6-6 with TRBJ1-1, with no clear D. In germline, CDR1 is MNHNY, CDR2 SVGAGI (reference sequence). With 3 bases removed from V and 3 bases from J, the gap between germline ends came to 5 bases. The CDR3 has 12 amino acids. DNA for the CDR3: TGTGCCAGCAGTTATCCGGACACTGAAGCTTTCTTT. Translated: CASSYPDTEAFF.

CDR3 sequence reads: CARSPLGSLYEQYF. The CDR3 DNA follows: TGTGCCAGGAGCCCTTTGGGCAGCCTCTACGAGCAGTACTTC. This sequence joins TRBV5-3 and TRBJ2-7; D is uncertain. TRBV5-3 qualifies as an ORF whose function is uncertain. The V and J ends lost 8 bases and 3 bases respectively, with 18 bases between them. This CDR3 contains 14 residues.

This clonotype was seen repeatedly, ten times or more. V usage is TRBV7-3 and J usage is TRBJ1-1; 8 bases align to TRBD1. The CDR3 runs 13 residues. Germline loops: CDR1 SGHTA, CDR2 FQGTGA. Trimming at V came to 8 bases and at J to 3 bases, leaving 5 bases not matched to a gene. The CDR3 DNA reads TGTGCCAGCGGAGTGACAGGGGACACTGAAGCTTTCTTT. This sequence encodes CASGVTGDTEAFF. The whole variable domain, filled in from reference TRBV7-3 and TRBJ1-1, reads GAGVSQTPSNKVTEKGKYVELRCDPISGHTALYWYRQSLGQGPEFLIYFQGTGAADDSGLPNDRFFAVRPEGSVSTLKIQRTERGDSAVYLCASGVTGDTEAFFGQGTRLTVV.

This chain connects TRBV4-3 to TRBJ1-1; TRBD1 is a possible D gene (5 bases). CDR1 is LGHNA, CDR2 YSLEER, per germline. The CDR3 length is 15 residues. The V gene lost 5 bases and the J gene lost 2 bases, with 15 bases spanning the gap. The CDR3 sequence: CASSKNRGVNTEAFF. The CDR3 nucleotides are TGCGCCAGCAGCAAAAACCGGGGGGTAAACACTGAAGCTTTCTTT.

The V gene is TRBV11-3, the J gene TRBJ2-3; tentatively, D is TRBD2 (5 bases). In germline, CDR1 is SGHNT, CDR2 YENEEA. The CDR3 is made up of 12 amino acids. Trimming cost V 5 bases and J 12 bases, with 15 bases left between them. The CDR3 DNA sequence: TGTGCCAGCAGCCTAGCCGGGATCAGTCAGTATTTT. It translates to CASSLAGISQYF.

DNA for the CDR3: TGCGCCAGCAGCTTCCCGGACCAACTAGATACGCAGTATTTT. As protein: CASSFPDQLDTQYF. The V gene is TRBV5-1, the J gene TRBJ2-3; D remains ambiguous. Deletions cut 2 bases from V and 5 bases from J, with 12 bases between. The CDR3 totals 14 residues. Germline loops: CDR1 SGHRS, CDR2 YFSETQ. Complete variable domain (other parts from reference TRBV5-1 and TRBJ2-3): KAGVTQTPRYLIKTRGQQVTLSCSPISGHRSVSWYQQTPGQGLQFLFEYFSETQRNKGNFPGRFSGRQFSNSRSEMNVSTLELGDSALYLCASSFPDQLDTQYFGPGTRLTVL.

The sample holds a few counts of this clonotype. The V call is TRBV20-1, the J call TRBJ2-7; 8 nucleotides agree with TRBD1. CDR3 size: 16 residues. Losses at the gene ends were 3 bases for V and 2 bases for J; bases not matched to a gene: 12. The V gene's germline CDR1 is DFQATT and CDR2 SNEGSKA (reference sequence). Here the CDR3 DNA reads TGCAGTGCTAGGGGGCCGGGACAGGCGATTACCTACGAGCAGTACTTC. This translates into CSARGPGQAITYEQYF.

This clonotype was recorded many times. V usage is TRBV20-1 and J usage is TRBJ2-3; the D is unclear. V was pared by 0 bases and J by 0 bases, with 7 bases between. Germline V gene sequence: CDR1 DFQATT, CDR2 SNEGSKA (reference sequence). CDR3 length: 14 amino acids. DNA of the CDR3: TGCAGTGCTAGAGAAATATCTAGCACAGATACGCAGTATTTT. Encoded protein: CSAREISSTDTQYF.

The rearrangement joins TRBV5-1 to TRBJ1-4; 9 bases align to TRBD1. The CDR3 extends over 14 amino acids. The V gene's germline CDR1 is SGHRS and CDR2 YFSETQ. Trimming at V came to 4 bases and at J to 3 bases, leaving 1 base not matched to a gene. The CDR3: CASSGTGPNEKLFF. Here the CDR3 DNA reads TGCGCCAGCAGCGGGACAGGGCCTAATGAAAAACTGTTTTTT.

This clonotype was detected only a few times. J is TRBJ2-1 and V is TRBV30; TRBD2 aligns across 12 bases. Losses at the gene ends were 5 bases for V and 0 bases for J; bases not matched to a gene: 2. The CDR3 contains 15 residues. The germline gives CDR1 GTSNPN, CDR2 SVGIG (reference sequence). The CDR3 nucleotides are TGTGCCTGGCTAGCGGGAGGGAGCTCCTACAATGAGCAGTTCTTC. Translation gives CAWLAGGSSYNEQFF.

The chain joins TRBV9 to TRBJ2-5, with unresolved D. The V and J ends lost 2 bases and 2 bases respectively, with 13 bases between them. CDR3 size: 15 residues. Germline CDR1 is SGDLS and CDR2 is YYNGEE. CDR3 loop: CASSVTSLFQETQYF. CDR3 in DNA: TGTGCCAGCAGCGTTACCAGTTTGTTTCAAGAGACCCAGTACTTC.

This clonotype has only a few counts. Here the CDR3 reads CASSRVGGTNTGELFF. DNA of the CDR3: TGTGCCAGCAGCCGGGTGGGCGGGACGAACACCGGGGAGCTGTTTTTT. This chain links TRBV7-2 with TRBJ2-2; possible D gene TRBD2, 6 bases. Germline values: CDR1 SGHTA, CDR2 FQGNSA. The length of the CDR3 is 16 residues. Deletions cut 5 bases from V and 0 bases from J, with 13 bases between.

This clonotype was seen more than once but under ten times. The V call is TRBV25-1, the J call TRBJ2-3; no firm D call. Germline V CDR1 and CDR2: MGHDK, SYGVNS. The CDR3 has 13 amino acids. Trimming removed 3 bases from V and 9 bases from J, with 13 bases in between. DNA of the CDR3: TGTGCCAGCAGTGATCCCCATCGAGAAACGCAGTATTTT. It encodes CASSDPHRETQYF.

This clonotype was seen more than once but under ten times. The chain is built from TRBV12-3 or TRBV12-4 and TRBJ2-2, with a tentative D call TRBD1 (5 bases). Trimming removed 5 bases from V and 9 bases from J, with 16 bases in between. The CDR3 runs 14 residues. The CDR3 sequence is CASSPPLVDRELFF. CDR3 bases: TGTGCCAGCAGTCCCCCTTTGGTGGACAGGGAGCTGTTTTTT.

A few counts support this clonotype. This chain joins TRBV2 and TRBJ2-7, with D perhaps assigned TRBD1 or TRBD2 (5 bases each). The CDR3 length is 14 residues. Germline V gene lookup returns CDR1 SNHLY and CDR2 FYNNEI. Trimming removed 4 bases at V and 6 bases at J, with 16 bases between. The CDR3 sequence is CASSVEGSGTEQYF. The DNA of the CDR3 is TGTGCCAGCAGTGTTGAGGGCTCGGGGACCGAGCAGTACTTC.

The chain couples TRBV12-3 or TRBV12-4 to TRBJ2-2, with TRBD1 matching 8 bases. J was trimmed by 5 bases and V by 6 bases; bases with no gene match: 8. The CDR3 covers 15 residues. The CDR3 loop is CASRPTGGGTGELFF. In DNA form, the CDR3 reads TGTGCCAGCAGACCTACAGGGGGTGGGACCGGGGAGCTGTTTTTT.